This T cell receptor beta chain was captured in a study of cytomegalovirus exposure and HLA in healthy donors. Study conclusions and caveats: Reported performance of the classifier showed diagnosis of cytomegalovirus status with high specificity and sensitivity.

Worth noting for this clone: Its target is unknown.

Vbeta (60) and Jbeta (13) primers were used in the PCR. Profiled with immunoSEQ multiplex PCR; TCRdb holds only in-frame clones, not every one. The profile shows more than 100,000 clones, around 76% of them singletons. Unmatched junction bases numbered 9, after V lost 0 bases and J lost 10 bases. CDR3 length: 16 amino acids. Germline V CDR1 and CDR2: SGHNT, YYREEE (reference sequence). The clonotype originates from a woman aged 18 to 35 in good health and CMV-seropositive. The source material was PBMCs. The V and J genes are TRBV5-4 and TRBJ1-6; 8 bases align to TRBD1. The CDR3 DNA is TGTGCCAGCAGCTTGGACCCCTTCGGACAGGGATCACCCCTCCACTTT. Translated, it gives CASSLDPFGQGSPLHF. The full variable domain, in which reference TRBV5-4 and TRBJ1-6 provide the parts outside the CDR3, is ETGVTQSPTHLIKTRGQQVTLRCSSQSGHNTVSWYQQALGQGPQFIFQYYREEENGRGNFPPRFSGLQFPNYSSELNVNALELDDSALYLCASSLDPFGQGSPLHFGNGTRLTVT.